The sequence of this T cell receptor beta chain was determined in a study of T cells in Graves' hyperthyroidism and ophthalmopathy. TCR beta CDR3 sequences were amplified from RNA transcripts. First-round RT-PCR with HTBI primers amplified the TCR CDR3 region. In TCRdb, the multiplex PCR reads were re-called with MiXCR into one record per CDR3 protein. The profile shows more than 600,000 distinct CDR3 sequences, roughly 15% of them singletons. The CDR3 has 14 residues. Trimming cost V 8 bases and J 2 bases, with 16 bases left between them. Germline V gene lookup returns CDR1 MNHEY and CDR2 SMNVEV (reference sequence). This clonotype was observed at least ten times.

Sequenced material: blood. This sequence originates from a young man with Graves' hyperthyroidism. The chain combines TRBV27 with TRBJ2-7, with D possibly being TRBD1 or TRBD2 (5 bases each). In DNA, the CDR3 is TGTGCCAGCCAACCTCCGGGACCGACCTACGAGCAGTACTTC. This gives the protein CASQPPGPTYEQYF.